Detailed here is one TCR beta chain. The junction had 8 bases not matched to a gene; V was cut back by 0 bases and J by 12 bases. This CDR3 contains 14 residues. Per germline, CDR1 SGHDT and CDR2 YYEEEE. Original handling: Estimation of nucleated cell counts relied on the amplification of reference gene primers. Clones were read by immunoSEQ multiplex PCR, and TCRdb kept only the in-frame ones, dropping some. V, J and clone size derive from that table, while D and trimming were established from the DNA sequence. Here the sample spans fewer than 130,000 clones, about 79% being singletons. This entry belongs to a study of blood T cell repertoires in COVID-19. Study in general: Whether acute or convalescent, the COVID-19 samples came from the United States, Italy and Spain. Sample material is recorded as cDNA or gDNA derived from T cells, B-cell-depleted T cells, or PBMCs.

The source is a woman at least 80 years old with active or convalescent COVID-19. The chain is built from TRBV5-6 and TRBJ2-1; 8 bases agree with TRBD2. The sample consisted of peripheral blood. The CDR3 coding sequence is TGTGCCAGCAGCTTGGTAACGGGAGGGCGGGTGCAGTTCTTC. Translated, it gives CASSLVTGGRVQFF.